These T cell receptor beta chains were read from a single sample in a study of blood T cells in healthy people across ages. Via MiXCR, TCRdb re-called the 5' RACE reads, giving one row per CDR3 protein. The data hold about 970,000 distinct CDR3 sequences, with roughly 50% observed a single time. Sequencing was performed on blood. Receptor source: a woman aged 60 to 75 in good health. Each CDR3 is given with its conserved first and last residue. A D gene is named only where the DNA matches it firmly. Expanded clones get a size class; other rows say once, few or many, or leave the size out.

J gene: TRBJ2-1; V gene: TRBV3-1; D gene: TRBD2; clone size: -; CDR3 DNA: TGTGCCAGCAGCCCCTGGACTAGTATCAATGAGCAGTTCTTC; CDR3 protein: CASSPWTSINEQFF
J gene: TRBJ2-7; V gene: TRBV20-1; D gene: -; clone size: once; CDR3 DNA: TGCAGTGCTAGATTGACAGGTCGACCCTACGAGCAGTACTTC; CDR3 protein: CSARLTGRPYEQYF
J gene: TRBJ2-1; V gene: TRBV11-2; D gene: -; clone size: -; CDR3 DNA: TGTGCCAGCAGTCCGACGATACCCGGCCGGTTCTTC; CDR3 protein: CASSPTIPGRFF
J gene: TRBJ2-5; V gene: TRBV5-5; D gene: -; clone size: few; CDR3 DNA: TGTGCCAGCAGCTCCGTGGGGGGCGGAGAGACCCAGTACTTC; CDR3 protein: CASSSVGGGETQYF
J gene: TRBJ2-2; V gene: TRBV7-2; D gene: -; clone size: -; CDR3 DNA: TGTGCCAGCAGCTTATTCGGGGGTCCATTTAACACCGGGGAGCTGTTTTTT; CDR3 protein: CASSLFGGPFNTGELFF
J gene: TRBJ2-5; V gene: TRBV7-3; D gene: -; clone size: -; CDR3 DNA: TGTGCCGGCAGCTCGACTAGTAAGGGGACCCAGTACTTC; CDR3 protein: CAGSSTSKGTQYF
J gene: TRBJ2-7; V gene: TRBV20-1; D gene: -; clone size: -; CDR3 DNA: TGCAGTGCCCCGGCCGACGGGCACTACGAGCAGTACTTC; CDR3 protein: CSAPADGHYEQYF
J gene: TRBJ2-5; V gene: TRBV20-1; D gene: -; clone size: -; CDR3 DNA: TGCAGTGCTAGAGATAGACCTTTTGGGGAGACCCAGTACTTC; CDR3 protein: CSARDRPFGETQYF
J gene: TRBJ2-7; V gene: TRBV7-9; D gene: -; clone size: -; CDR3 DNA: TGTGCCAGCAGCCTGGGAGCTACCGAGCAGTACTTC; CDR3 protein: CASSLGATEQYF
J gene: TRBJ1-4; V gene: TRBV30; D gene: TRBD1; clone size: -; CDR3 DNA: TGTGCCTGGAGTTCCGGTCTTGGGACAGCCGAAAAACTGTTTTTT; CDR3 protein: CAWSSGLGTAEKLFF
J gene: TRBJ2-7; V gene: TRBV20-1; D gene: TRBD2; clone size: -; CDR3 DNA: TGCAGTGCTTCGAGAATAGGGACTAGCAGGCACAATGAGCAGTACTTC; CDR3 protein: CSASRIGTSRHNEQYF
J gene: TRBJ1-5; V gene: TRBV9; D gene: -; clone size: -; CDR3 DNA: TGTGCCAGCAGCAAGGGCAATCAGCCCCAGCATTTT; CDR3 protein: CASSKGNQPQHF
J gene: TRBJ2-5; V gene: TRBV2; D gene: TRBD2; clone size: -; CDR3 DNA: TGTGCCAGCAGTGAACTAGCGGGGCTGCCCCAAGAGACCCAGTACTTC; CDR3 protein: CASSELAGLPQETQYF
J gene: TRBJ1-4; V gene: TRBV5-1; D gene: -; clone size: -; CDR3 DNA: TGCGCCAGCAGCTTGGTAGCAGCAGCTAATGAAAAACTGTTTTTT; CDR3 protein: CASSLVAAANEKLFF
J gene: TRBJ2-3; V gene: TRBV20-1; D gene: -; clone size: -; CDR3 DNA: TGCAGTGCTGACTCAAGCGGGCCGATCACAGATACGCAGTATTTT; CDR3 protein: CSADSSGPITDTQYF
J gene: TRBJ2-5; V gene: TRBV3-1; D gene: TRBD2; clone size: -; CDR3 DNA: TGTGCCAGCAGCCAAGATCTAGCGGGGGGTGAAGAGACCCAGTACTTC; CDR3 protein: CASSQDLAGGEETQYF
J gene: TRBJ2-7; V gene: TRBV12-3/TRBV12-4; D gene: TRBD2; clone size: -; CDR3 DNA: TGTGCCACCCGACTAGCGGGAGGGATTAATGGCGAGCAGTACTTC; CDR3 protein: CATRLAGGINGEQYF
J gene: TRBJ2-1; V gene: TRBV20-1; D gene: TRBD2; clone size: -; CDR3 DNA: TGCAGTGCTAGAGATGGGCTAGCGGGAGGGAAAAGGTACCATGAGCAGTTCTTC; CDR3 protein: CSARDGLAGGKRYHEQFF
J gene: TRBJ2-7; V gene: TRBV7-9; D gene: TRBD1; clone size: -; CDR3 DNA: TGTGCCAGCAGCACACCGGGACAGACCTACGAGCAGTACTTC; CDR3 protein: CASSTPGQTYEQYF
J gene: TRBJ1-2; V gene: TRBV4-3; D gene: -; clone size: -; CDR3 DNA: TGCGCCAGCAGCCAAGACGTCCCGAGCACTGGTGGCCTCTATGGCTACACCTTC; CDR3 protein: CASSQDVPSTGGLYGYTF
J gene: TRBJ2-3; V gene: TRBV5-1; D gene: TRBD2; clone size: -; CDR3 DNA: TGTGCCAGCAGTTCCCGACTAGCGGGGGCCACAGATACGCAGTATTTT; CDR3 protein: CASSSRLAGATDTQYF
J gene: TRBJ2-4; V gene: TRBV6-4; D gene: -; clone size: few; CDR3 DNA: TGTGCCAGCAGTGAACCGCAACAGGAGTACTTC; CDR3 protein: CASSEPQQEYF
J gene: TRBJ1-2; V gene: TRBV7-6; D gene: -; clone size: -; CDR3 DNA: TGTGCCAGCGCCACCGGGGGGGCAGAAGGCTACACCTTC; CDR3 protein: CASATGGAEGYTF
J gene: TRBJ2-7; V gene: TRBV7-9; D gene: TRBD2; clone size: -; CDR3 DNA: TGTGCCAGCAGTATAAGACTAGCGGGAGTGTACGAGCAGTACTTC; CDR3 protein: CASSIRLAGVYEQYF
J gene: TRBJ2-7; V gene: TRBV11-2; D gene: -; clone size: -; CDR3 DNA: TGTGCCAGCAGCCCCCGCCGGGGAACAGCCCACGAGCAGTACTTC; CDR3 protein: CASSPRRGTAHEQYF
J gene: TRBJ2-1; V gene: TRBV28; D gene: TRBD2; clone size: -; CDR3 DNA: TGTGCCAGCAGGCGCGGGACTAGCGGGATGGGTGAGCAGTTCTTC; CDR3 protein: CASRRGTSGMGEQFF
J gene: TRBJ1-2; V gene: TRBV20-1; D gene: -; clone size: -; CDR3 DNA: TGCAGTGCTAGAGTACCAGCGAACTATGGCTACACCTTC; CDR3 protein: CSARVPANYGYTF
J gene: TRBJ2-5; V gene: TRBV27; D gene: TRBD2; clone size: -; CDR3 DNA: TGTGCCAGCAGTTTAGCCGCGGGAGGTCTACGGGAGCAGTACTTC; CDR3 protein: CASSLAAGGLREQYF
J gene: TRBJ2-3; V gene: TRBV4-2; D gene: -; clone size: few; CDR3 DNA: TGTGCCAGCAGCCAGGACGAAACAGATACGCAGTATTTT; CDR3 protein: CASSQDETDTQYF
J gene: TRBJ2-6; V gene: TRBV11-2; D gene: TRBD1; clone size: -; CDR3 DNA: TGTGCCAGCAGCTCCCCTCAGGGCGGGACAGGAATGACTGGGGCCAACGTCCTGACTTTC; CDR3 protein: CASSSPQGGTGMTGANVLTF
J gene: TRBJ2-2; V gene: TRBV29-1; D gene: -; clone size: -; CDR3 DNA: TGCAGCGCCTCGAGGGGCTACACCGGGGAGCTGTTTTTT; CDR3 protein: CSASRGYTGELFF
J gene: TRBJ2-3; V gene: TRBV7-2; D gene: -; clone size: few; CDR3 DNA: TGTGCCAGCAGCGCCAGGTGGCGTCAAACTAGCACAGATACGCAGTATTTT; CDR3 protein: CASSARWRQTSTDTQYF
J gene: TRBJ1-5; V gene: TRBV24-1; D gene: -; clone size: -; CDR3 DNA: TGTGCCACCAGTGGCTCCAGGGATGGCAATCAGCCCCAGCATTTT; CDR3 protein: CATSGSRDGNQPQHF
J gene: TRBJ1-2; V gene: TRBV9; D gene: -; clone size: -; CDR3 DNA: TGTGCCAGCGGTGCTCAGGAGGATAACTATGGCTACACCTTC; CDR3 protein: CASGAQEDNYGYTF
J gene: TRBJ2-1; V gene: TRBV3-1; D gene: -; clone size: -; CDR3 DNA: TGTGCCGGCAGCCAAACTAGGGATGAGCAGTTCTTC; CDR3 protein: CAGSQTRDEQFF
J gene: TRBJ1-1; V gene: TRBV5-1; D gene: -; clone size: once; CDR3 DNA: TGCGCCAGCAGCTTGGGACAGGCCTCCCGCCCTGAAGCTTTCTTT; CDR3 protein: CASSLGQASRPEAFF
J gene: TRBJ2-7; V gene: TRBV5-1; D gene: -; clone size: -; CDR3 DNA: TGCGCCAGCAGCTTGGGACCGGGACCGAACTACGAGCAGTACTTC; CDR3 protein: CASSLGPGPNYEQYF
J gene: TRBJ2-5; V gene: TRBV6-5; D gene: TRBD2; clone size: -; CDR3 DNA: TGTGCCAGCAGAAGAAGCGGGAGCGGGCAGGAGACCCAGTACTTC; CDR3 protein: CASRRSGSGQETQYF